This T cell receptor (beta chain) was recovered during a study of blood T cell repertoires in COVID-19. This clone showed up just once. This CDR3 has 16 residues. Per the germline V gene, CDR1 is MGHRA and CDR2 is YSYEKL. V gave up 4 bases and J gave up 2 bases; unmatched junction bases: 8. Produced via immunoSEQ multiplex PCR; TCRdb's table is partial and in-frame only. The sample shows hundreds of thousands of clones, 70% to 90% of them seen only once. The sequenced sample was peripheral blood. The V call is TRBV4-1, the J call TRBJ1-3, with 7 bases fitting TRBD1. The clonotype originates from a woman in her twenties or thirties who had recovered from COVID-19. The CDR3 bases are TGCGCCAGCAGCCTTTCTGACAGGGAGGCTGGAAACACCATATATTTT. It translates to CASSLSDREAGNTIYF.